This T cell receptor (beta chain) appears in the sequencing data of a study of blood T cell repertoires in COVID-19. Trimming left V 1 base short and J 0 bases short, with 5 bases between. The CDR3 totals 13 residues. Germline CDR1 reads SGHTS; CDR2 reads YDEGEE. The repertoire was sequenced with immunoSEQ multiplex PCR; TCRdb's copy has only in-frame clones and lacks some. The table records around 120,000 clones, about 85% of them present only once. The sequencing sample was made of peripheral blood. The V call is TRBV5-8, the J call TRBJ2-7; no firm D call. The TCR sequence derives from a man of 80 years or more with acute or convalescent COVID-19. The CDR3 here is CASSLTGSYEQYF. The CDR3, as DNA: TGTGCCAGCAGCTTGACCGGCTCCTACGAGCAGTACTTC.